A selection of T cell receptor beta chains follows, all from one sample in a study of shared clonotypes between healthy human individuals. TCRdb's table, derived via immunoSEQ multiplex PCR, lists solely in-frame clones and lacks some. The sample consists of over a million clones, around 98% of them appearing once. Material for sequencing was naive CD4+ T cells sorted from blood. All receptors derive from a man aged 25 to 45 in good health. CDR3s include the opening cysteine and the closing phenylalanine or tryptophan. A D gene is named only where the DNA matches it firmly. A row's size may be missing; if present it is once, few, many or a size class.

>.|TRBJ2-7|TRBV9|TRBD2
TGTGCCAGCAGCGTAGGCAAAACCCCTAGCGGGAGGCGGGACTACGAGCAGTACTTC
CASSVGKTPSGRRDYEQYF
>once|TRBJ1-1|TRBV19|.
TGTGCCAGTAGTGGGGATTCAGGGCCCGCTGGTGCTTTCTTT
CASSGDSGPAGAFF
>.|TRBJ2-7|TRBV5-4|.
TGTGCCAGTGGGAACAGGGGGGGATCCTACGAGCAGTACTTC
CASGNRGGSYEQYF
>.|TRBJ2-5|TRBV7-9|.
TGTGCCAGCACCCTTAATATGGCGGTACCAGAGACCCAGTACTTC
CASTLNMAVPETQYF
>.|TRBJ2-2|TRBV9|.
TGTGCCAGCAGCTCTGCGGGACCCACCGGGGAGCTGTTTTTT
CASSSAGPTGELFF
>once|TRBJ2-7|TRBV27|TRBD2
TGTGCCAGCAGTTTGTTAGGGACTAGCGGGAGGGCCCCCTACGAGCAGTACTTC
CASSLLGTSGRAPYEQYF
>.|TRBJ1-1|TRBV2|.
TGTGCCAGCATCAAGGTGGACCCAAACACTGAAGCTTTCTTT
CASIKVDPNTEAFF
>.|TRBJ2-3|TRBV7-2|TRBD2
TGTGCCTGGGCGCTAGCGGGAGGCACAGATACGCAGTATTTT
CAWALAGGTDTQYF
>.|TRBJ1-2|TRBV5-1|.
TGCGCCAGCAGCACAGGACCATCCAGGATGTATGGCTACACCTTC
CASSTGPSRMYGYTF
>.|TRBJ2-5|TRBV6-1|TRBD2
TGTGCCAGCAGTGAACCGGGAGGGACCCAGTACTTC
CASSEPGGTQYF
>.|TRBJ2-4|TRBV28|TRBD1
TGTGCCAGCAGTCGACAGGGTATTGGCATTCAGTACTTC
CASSRQGIGIQYF
>.|TRBJ2-1|TRBV18|.
TGTGCCAGCTCACTAGGACTGGTTGGTATGGGTGAGCAGTTCTTC
CASSLGLVGMGEQFF
>.|TRBJ2-7|TRBV29-1|TRBD1
TGCAGCGTTGAATTCGGAGGGACAGGACACTACGAGCAGTACTTC
CSVEFGGTGHYEQYF
>.|TRBJ1-1|TRBV19|.
TGTGCCAGTAGTATCATCGACAGAGACACTGAAGCTTTCTTT
CASSIIDRDTEAFF
>.|TRBJ2-3|TRBV6-4|.
TGTGCCAGCACCGGACGCGGGAGCACAGATACGCAGTATTTT
CASTGRGSTDTQYF
>once|TRBJ1-5|TRBV27|TRBD1
TGTGCCAGCAGTCCTAGGGACAGGGGGGGCAATCAGCCCCAGCATTTT
CASSPRDRGGNQPQHF
>.|TRBJ2-5|TRBV29-1|.
TGCAGCGTTGCCCGGAACCTCCAAGAGACCCAGTACTTC
CSVARNLQETQYF
>.|TRBJ2-7|TRBV2|.
TGTGCCAGCCGTGGGGGGCTCAGCTCCTACGAGCAGTACTTC
CASRGGLSSYEQYF
>.|TRBJ2-2|TRBV7-8|.
TGTGCCAGCAGCTTAGCATCACAGGGTAATTCCGGGGAGCTGTTTTTT
CASSLASQGNSGELFF
>.|TRBJ2-1|TRBV19|.
TGTGCCAGTAGTTGGAGACCCCCCCATGAGCAGTTCTTC
CASSWRPPHEQFF
>.|TRBJ2-3|TRBV5-1|.
TGCGCCAGCAGTCCATTGGCAGGGCCAGCAGATACGCAGTATTTT
CASSPLAGPADTQYF
>.|TRBJ2-7|TRBV29-1|TRBD1
TGCAGCGTTGGACAGGGGGGGAACGGGCAGTACTTC
CSVGQGGNGQYF
>once|TRBJ2-1|TRBV11-2|.
TGTGCCAGCAGCTGGAGTCGGGAGCCCCGTGGGAATGAGCAGTTCTTC
CASSWSREPRGNEQFF
>.|TRBJ1-5|TRBV9|.
TGTGCCAGCAGCGCCTTCCCCGATCAGCCCCAGCATTTT
CASSAFPDQPQHF
>.|TRBJ1-2|TRBV5-1|TRBD1
TGCGCCAGCAGCAAGGGACAGGGTCCGGAGGGCTACACCTTC
CASSKGQGPEGYTF
>.|TRBJ2-3|TRBV5-1|TRBD1
TGCGCCAGCAGCTCTCGGACAGGCGGGTCTAGCACAGATACGCAGTATTTT
CASSSRTGGSSTDTQYF
>.|TRBJ1-4|TRBV28|.
TGTGCCAGCAGGACGGGACCTTCAACGGGTGAAAAACTGTTTTTT
CASRTGPSTGEKLFF
>.|TRBJ1-1|TRBV28|.
TGTGCCAGCTTTAGGCGGACTGAAGCTTTCTTT
CASFRRTEAFF
>.|TRBJ1-5|TRBV2|.
TGTGCCAGCAGTGTCGGGGGGCGGTCACCCCAGCATTTT
CASSVGGRSPQHF
>.|TRBJ2-1|TRBV15|.
TGTGCCACCAGCAGTGGAGTTAGCGGAAATGAGCAGTTCTTC
CATSSGVSGNEQFF
>.|TRBJ2-3|TRBV5-1|TRBD1
TGCGCCAGCAGCACCGGGACAGGCACAGATACGCAGTATTTT
CASSTGTGTDTQYF
>.|TRBJ1-2|TRBV2|.
TGTGCCAGCCTCGGGAGGAGGGCAGGGGAGGAAACTAACTATGGCTACACCTTC
CASLGRRAGEETNYGYTF
>.|TRBJ2-1|TRBV29-1|TRBD1
TGCAGCGTTAGAGGGACAGGGAGCTCCTACAATGAGCAGTTCTTC
CSVRGTGSSYNEQFF
>.|TRBJ2-1|TRBV2|TRBD1
TGTGCCAGCAGTAGGACAGGGGACAATGAGCAGTTCTTC
CASSRTGDNEQFF
>.|TRBJ1-1|TRBV6-5|.
TGTGCCAGCAGGGCGAACCAGGGTACCACTGAAGCTTTCTTT
CASRANQGTTEAFF
>few|TRBJ1-2|TRBV7-7|.
TGTGCTAGCAGCTTAGATCTGGGGTCCTATGGCTACACCTTC
CASSLDLGSYGYTF
>.|TRBJ2-7|TRBV2|TRBD1
TGTGCCAGCACTAACTCCGGGACAGGGAATGAGCAGTACTTC
CASTNSGTGNEQYF
>.|TRBJ2-5|TRBV20-1|.
TGCAGTGCGCAGATAGAGACCCAGTACTTC
CSAQIETQYF
>.|TRBJ2-7|TRBV5-4|TRBD2
TGTGCCAGCAGGGGAAGCCTAGCGGAAGGCTACGAGCAGTACTTC
CASRGSLAEGYEQYF
>once|TRBJ2-1|TRBV5-1|.
TGCGCCAGCAGCGTTGGACTTTTAACCTACAATGAGCAGTTCTTC
CASSVGLLTYNEQFF
>.|TRBJ1-1|TRBV30|.
TGTGCCTCCCAGAGGACTGAAGCTTTCTTT
CASQRTEAFF
>.|TRBJ2-7|TRBV25-1|TRBD2
TGTGCCAGCAGTGAATTTAGCGGGACGTCCTACGAGCAGTACTTC
CASSEFSGTSYEQYF
>.|TRBJ2-7|TRBV11-2|TRBD1
TGTGCCAGCAGCAAAGGACAGGGGACAGCCTACGAGCAGTACTTC
CASSKGQGTAYEQYF
>.|TRBJ2-5|TRBV9|.
TGTGCCAGCAGCGTAGGAGTAGGCGGCGAGACCCAGTACTTC
CASSVGVGGETQYF
>.|TRBJ2-5|TRBV5-4|.
TGTGCCAGCAGCTTGGCCTCCTTGGGAGAGACCCAGTACTTC
CASSLASLGETQYF
>.|TRBJ1-3|TRBV25-1|.
TGTGCCAGCAGCAAGGGATCTGGAAACACCATATATTTT
CASSKGSGNTIYF
>.|TRBJ2-3|TRBV5-1|.
TGCGCCAGCAGCTTGGATGGGGGAAGCACAGATACGCAGTATTTT
CASSLDGGSTDTQYF
>.|TRBJ2-6|TRBV28|.
TGTGCCAGCAGTACACAGGGAAACCCTGGGGCCAACGTCCTGACTTTC
CASSTQGNPGANVLTF
>once|TRBJ2-7|TRBV15|TRBD2
TGTGCCACCAGCCCCCGCAGCGGGGGCGAGCAGTACTTC
CATSPRSGGEQYF
>.|TRBJ1-1|TRBV7-9|.
TGTGCCAGCAGCTTAGGTCGTTTGGGACATAAAATAAGCACTGAAGCTTTCTTT
CASSLGRLGHKISTEAFF
>.|TRBJ2-7|TRBV5-4|.
TGTGCCAGCAGCTTGGGGGGGACTGCCTACGAGCAGTACTTC
CASSLGGTAYEQYF
>.|TRBJ2-3|TRBV29-1|.
TGCAGCGTGAGGGGCGGCGGGGATCACACAGATACGCAGTATTTT
CSVRGGGDHTDTQYF
>.|TRBJ2-3|TRBV4-2|.
TGTGCCAGCAGCCCCTCGAGCTCGGAGGGTAGAGATACGCAGTATTTT
CASSPSSSEGRDTQYF
>.|TRBJ2-5|TRBV28|TRBD1
TGTGCCAGCAGTTTCTCACCGGGACAGGGTCGAGAGACCCAGTACTTC
CASSFSPGQGRETQYF
>.|TRBJ2-1|TRBV6-1|.
TGTGCCAGCACCGACAGGTCTAGCTCCTACAATGAGCAGTTCTTC
CASTDRSSSYNEQFF
>.|TRBJ1-1|TRBV7-3|.
TGTGCCAGCAGCTTAAGTCAGCTGAACACTGAAGCTTTCTTT
CASSLSQLNTEAFF